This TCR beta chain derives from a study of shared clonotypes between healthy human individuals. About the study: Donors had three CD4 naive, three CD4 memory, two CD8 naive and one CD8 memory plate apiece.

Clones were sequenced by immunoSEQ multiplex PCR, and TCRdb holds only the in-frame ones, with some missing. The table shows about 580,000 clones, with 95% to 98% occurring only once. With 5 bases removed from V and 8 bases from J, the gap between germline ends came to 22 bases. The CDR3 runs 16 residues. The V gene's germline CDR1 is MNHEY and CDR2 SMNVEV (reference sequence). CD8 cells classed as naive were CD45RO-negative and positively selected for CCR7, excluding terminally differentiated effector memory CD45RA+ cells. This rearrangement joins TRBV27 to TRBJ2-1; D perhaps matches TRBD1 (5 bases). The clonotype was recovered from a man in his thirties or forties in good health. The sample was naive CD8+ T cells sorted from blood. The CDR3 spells CASSPLADKPWDEQFF. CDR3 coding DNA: TGTGCCAGCAGTCCCCTCGCGGACAAGCCGTGGGATGAGCAGTTCTTC.